The rows below give T cell receptor beta chains drawn from one sample of a study of shared clonotypes between healthy human individuals. Sequencing used immunoSEQ multiplex PCR; TCRdb keeps in-frame clones, though not all of them. The repertoire includes 500,000 to 650,000 clones, around 78% of them detected once, and approximately 12% sits in the top ten. Sequenced sample: PBMCs. Every receptor here comes from a woman aged 40 to 50 in good health. Some clones in this sample may be carry-over from other donors' samples. CDR3s include the opening cysteine and the closing phenylalanine or tryptophan. Fields, in order: clone size, J gene, V gene, D gene, CDR3 DNA, CDR3 protein. D genes are given only for firm matches. Size is omitted from some rows. Given values are once, few, many or a class for expanded clones.

>.|TRBJ1-5|TRBV29-1|.
TGCAGCGTACAGGAGTTTAGCAATCAGCCCCAGCATTTT
CSVQEFSNQPQHF
>.|TRBJ1-2|TRBV7-9|.
TGTGCCAGCAGCAAGGAGACAGCCTATGGCTACACCTTC
CASSKETAYGYTF
>.|TRBJ1-2|TRBV5-1|.
TGCGCCAGCAGCCCCGCAACAGGATACGGGGGCTACACCTTC
CASSPATGYGGYTF
>.|TRBJ2-1|TRBV7-9|.
TGTGCCAGCAGCTTTTCCGGGGGAGTGAATGAGCAGTTCTTC
CASSFSGGVNEQFF
>.|TRBJ2-5|TRBV27|.
TGTGCCAGCAGTAGCCAGGGGATCCAAGAGACCCAGTACTTC
CASSSQGIQETQYF
>.|TRBJ2-7|TRBV7-9|.
TGTGCCAGCATCGAGTCCCGAGCGTCTACCTACGAGCAGTACTTC
CASIESRASTYEQYF
>.|TRBJ2-7|TRBV6-6|.
TGTGCCAGCACGTTACCCTCCTACGAGCAGTACTTC
CASTLPSYEQYF
>few|TRBJ1-5|TRBV18|.
TGTGCCAGCTCACTGGCAGAGCGGAATCAGCCCCAGCATTTT
CASSLAERNQPQHF
>.|TRBJ2-5|TRBV5-4|TRBD2
TGTGCCAGCAGCCGCTTCGGGCTAGCGGGATCCCAAGAGACCCAGTACTTC
CASSRFGLAGSQETQYF
>.|TRBJ2-7|TRBV7-8|.
TGTGCCAGCAGCTTGAGGCAGGGGATGTACGAGCAGTACTTC
CASSLRQGMYEQYF
>.|TRBJ2-7|TRBV11-3|.
TGTGCCAGCAGCTTAGAGGGGGGAAGCTCCTACGAGCAGTACTTC
CASSLEGGSSYEQYF
>once|TRBJ1-2|TRBV2|.
TGTGCCAGCAGTGAAGCGCTTCGAGGGTTTATGGGCTACACCTTC
CASSEALRGFMGYTF
>.|TRBJ1-5|TRBV5-1|.
TGCGCCAGCAGCTTGGGGCCCCGGGGCAATCAGCCCCAGCATTTT
CASSLGPRGNQPQHF
>once|TRBJ2-1|TRBV5-4|.
TGTGCCAGCAGCCCTGGGGCGGGCAATGAGCAGTTCTTC
CASSPGAGNEQFF
>.|TRBJ1-2|TRBV7-2|TRBD1
TGTGCCAGCAGCTTCTATGAACCAGGGGGTGAAGGCTACACCTTC
CASSFYEPGGEGYTF
>.|TRBJ2-3|TRBV11-3|TRBD2
TGTGCCAGCAGCCGGACTAGCGGAGTCACAGATACGCAGTATTTT
CASSRTSGVTDTQYF
>.|TRBJ2-7|TRBV19|.
TGTGCCAGTAGCCATAAGGACAGCTCCTCCTACGAGCAGTACTTC
CASSHKDSSSYEQYF
>.|TRBJ2-1|TRBV9|TRBD1
TGTGCCAGCAGCCCCACGTCCGGGACAGGGTGGGAGCAGTTCTTC
CASSPTSGTGWEQFF
>.|TRBJ2-1|TRBV5-1|TRBD2
TGCGCCAGCAGCGAAATCGGCGGGAGCTCCTACAATGAGCAGTTCTTC
CASSEIGGSSYNEQFF
>.|TRBJ2-7|TRBV5-1|TRBD2
TGCGCCAGCAGCTTAGGGGGACTAGTGAACGAGCAGTACTTC
CASSLGGLVNEQYF
>few|TRBJ1-1|TRBV13|.
TGTGCCAGCAGCCTCTATGTAGGTGAAGCTTTCTTT
CASSLYVGEAFF
>.|TRBJ1-5|TRBV9|.
TGTGCCAGCAGTCCGGACGGAGATAGCAATCAGCCCCAGCATTTT
CASSPDGDSNQPQHF
>.|TRBJ1-1|TRBV28|.
TGTGCCAGCAGTTTCGGGGGATTCATTGAAGCTTTCTTT
CASSFGGFIEAFF
>.|TRBJ2-1|TRBV19|TRBD2
TGTGCCAGTAGTATCAGTCAGCGGGGGGATGAGCAGTTCTTC
CASSISQRGDEQFF
>.|TRBJ2-1|TRBV11-2|.
TGTGCCAGCAGCTTAGTCCCAGAGCCGACCTACAATGAGCAGTTCTTC
CASSLVPEPTYNEQFF
>.|TRBJ2-2|TRBV4-3|TRBD2
TGCGCCAGCAGCCCCCGGACCCATAGCGGGAGTCGTGACACCGGGGAGCTGTTTTTT
CASSPRTHSGSRDTGELFF
>.|TRBJ2-3|TRBV5-8|.
TGTGCCAGCAGAGTCTTGGGCAGGGCGGCAGATACGCAGTATTTT
CASRVLGRAADTQYF
>.|TRBJ2-2|TRBV28|.
TGTGCCAGCAGTTCTATGAGTGAGTTGACCGGGGAGCTGTTTTTT
CASSSMSELTGELFF
>.|TRBJ2-5|TRBV28|.
TGTGCCAGCAGTTTATCCGGGGTTCAAGAGACCCAGTACTTC
CASSLSGVQETQYF
>.|TRBJ1-2|TRBV28|.
TGTGCCAGCAGTTTATGGGACAGCTCTAACTATGGCTACACCTTC
CASSLWDSSNYGYTF
>few|TRBJ2-7|TRBV6-5|.
TGTGCCAGCAGTAAGGGAAACTACGAGCAGTACTTC
CASSKGNYEQYF
>.|TRBJ2-7|TRBV6-5|.
TGTGCCAGCAGTTACTCCCCTTCCGGAGGCTACGAGCAGTACTTC
CASSYSPSGGYEQYF
>.|TRBJ2-1|TRBV30|.
TGTGCCTGGAGCGCCTCCTGGGGGGACAATGAGCAGTTCTTC
CAWSASWGDNEQFF
>once|TRBJ2-3|TRBV7-8|.
TGTGCCAGCAGCTTAGGTCCAGGGGCGACAGATACGCAGTATTTT
CASSLGPGATDTQYF
>.|TRBJ2-7|TRBV5-5|.
TGTGCCAGCAGCTTGGAACAGGGTAGACCGTTGTACGAGCAGTACTTC
CASSLEQGRPLYEQYF
>.|TRBJ1-4|TRBV4-2|.
TGTGCCAGCAGCCAAGGGGGGAGGGGAGGGGATGAAAAACTGTTTTTT
CASSQGGRGGDEKLFF
>.|TRBJ2-7|TRBV6-1|.
TGTGCCAGCAGTGAAGAAAAACTTCAGCTCTACGAGCAGTACTTC
CASSEEKLQLYEQYF
>.|TRBJ1-1|TRBV6-5|.
TGTGCCAGCAGCCCACCCCCGAACACTGAAGCTTTCTTT
CASSPPPNTEAFF
>.|TRBJ2-7|TRBV4-1|.
TGCGCCAGCAGCCAAGAGACCCAGGAGCCTGAGTACTTC
CASSQETQEPEYF
>.|TRBJ2-2|TRBV11-2|.
TGTGCCAGCAGCTTAGTCCGGGGGGAGCTGTTTTTT
CASSLVRGELFF
>.|TRBJ2-3|TRBV5-1|TRBD2
TGCGCCAGCCGGGAGCCGGGGGGAAGGGATACGCAGTATTTT
CASREPGGRDTQYF
>.|TRBJ1-2|TRBV5-1|TRBD1
TGCGCCAGCAGCTTGAGGTCGACAGGGGACTATGGCTACACCTTC
CASSLRSTGDYGYTF
>.|TRBJ2-3|TRBV5-4|.
TGTGCCAGCAGCCCACCCCCAGCGGGCTACACAGATACGCAGTATTTT
CASSPPPAGYTDTQYF
>.|TRBJ1-2|TRBV5-1|.
TGCGCCAGCAGCTTACAAGGGGACTATGGCTACACCTTC
CASSLQGDYGYTF
>.|TRBJ1-1|TRBV21-1|.
TGTGCCAGCAGCAAAGCCCAGGGTGGAGTCACTGAAGCTTTCTTT
CASSKAQGGVTEAFF
>.|TRBJ2-3|TRBV5-1|.
TGCGCCAGCAGCTTTCCGGGACAAAGGCCCACAGATACGCAGTATTTT
CASSFPGQRPTDTQYF
>few|TRBJ2-5|TRBV29-1|TRBD2
TGCAGCGCGGGAGCGGGAGATTACGAGACCCAGTACTTC
CSAGAGDYETQYF
>.|TRBJ2-3|TRBV7-3|TRBD2
TGTGCCAGCAGCTTAGCGGGAGAGGATACGCAGTATTTT
CASSLAGEDTQYF
>.|TRBJ2-2|TRBV2|.
TGTGCCAGCAATATCAGGGCCACAAGTTCCGGGGAGCTGTTTTTT
CASNIRATSSGELFF
>.|TRBJ2-5|TRBV5-4|.
TGTGCCAGCAGGGCGGGCGGGCTGTACCAAGAGACCCAGTACTTC
CASRAGGLYQETQYF
>many|TRBJ2-5|TRBV7-2|.
TGTGCCAGCAGCTTCCAGGGGCCCGAAGAGACCCAGTACTTC
CASSFQGPEETQYF
>once|TRBJ2-1|TRBV25-1|.
TGTGCCAGCAGTCCCCCGCTCTCCTACAATGAGCAGTTCTTC
CASSPPLSYNEQFF
>.|TRBJ2-7|TRBV30|.
TGTGCCTGGAGTGAGCTCTCCGAGCAGTACTTC
CAWSELSEQYF
>.|TRBJ2-6|TRBV7-9|.
TGTGCCAGCGGGGATGGGGCCAACGTCCTGACTTTC
CASGDGANVLTF
>.|TRBJ2-5|TRBV28|TRBD2
TGTGCCAGCACACCGGGGGGTCACCAAGAGACCCAGTACTTC
CASTPGGHQETQYF
>.|TRBJ2-7|TRBV19|TRBD2
TGTGCCGGTAGTACACCGGGACTAGCTTACGAGCAGTACTTC
CAGSTPGLAYEQYF
>.|TRBJ1-1|TRBV18|.
TGTGCCAGCTCACCAGGGCAGGGGACCTACACTGAAGCTTTCTTT
CASSPGQGTYTEAFF
>.|TRBJ1-4|TRBV5-4|.
TGTGCCAGCAATACTGATAGGGGCAGCGAAAAACTGTTTTTT
CASNTDRGSEKLFF
>.|TRBJ2-7|TRBV18|.
TGTGCCAGCTCACCACCGGTTTCAACGGGATACGAGCAGTACTTC
CASSPPVSTGYEQYF
>many|TRBJ1-3|TRBV30|TRBD1
TGTGCCTGGAAAGGACAGGGGGACTATCGACATGGAAACACCATATATTTT
CAWKGQGDYRHGNTIYF